A selection of T cell receptor beta chains follows, all from one sample in a study of regulatory T cells in long-lasting Graves disease. TCRdb processed the multiplex PCR reads anew with MiXCR; each CDR3 protein has one entry. Among some 440,000 distinct CDR3 sequences listed, 20% were seen once. Material: peripheral blood mononuclear cells (PBMCs), obtained when the disease was refractory, from a patient treated with antithyroid drugs. The receptors originated from a female donor with Graves disease. CDR3s include the opening cysteine and the closing phenylalanine or tryptophan. Each record gives: CDR3 length, V gene, J gene, CDR3 protein.

length: 17; V: TRBV28; J: TRBJ2-2; CDR3: CASNDPPGTSGTGELFF
length: 16; V: TRBV15; J: TRBJ2-3; CDR3: CATSREGGARTDTQYF
length: 11; V: TRBV6-1; J: TRBJ1-2; CDR3: CASGTDYGYTF
length: 12; V: TRBV28; J: TRBJ1-1; CDR3: CASSSVYSGAFF
length: 15; V: TRBV15; J: TRBJ2-5; CDR3: CATSATWDGPGTQYF
length: 15; V: TRBV24-1; J: TRBJ1-2; CDR3: CATSDSQTDLSGYTF
length: 13; V: TRBV6-5; J: TRBJ2-5; CDR3: CASSYRATETQYF
length: 14; V: TRBV16; J: TRBJ1-1; CDR3: CASSHGPAYTEAFF
length: 12; V: TRBV7-8; J: TRBJ2-7; CDR3: CASSLESDEQYF
length: 14; V: TRBV11-2; J: TRBJ2-2; CDR3: CASSPLGDTGELFF
length: 14; V: TRBV20-1; J: TRBJ2-7; CDR3: CSAHRENLYYEQYF
length: 13; V: TRBV12-5; J: TRBJ2-7; CDR3: CASGLAPGYEQYF
length: 14; V: TRBV27; J: TRBJ2-7; CDR3: CASSLLQGNYEQYF
length: 14; V: TRBV24-1; J: TRBJ1-1; CDR3: CATRSGRGDTEAFF
length: 12; V: TRBV30; J: TRBJ1-1; CDR3: CAWDRGVTEAFF
length: 15; V: TRBV6-9; J: TRBJ2-7; CDR3: CASSYSTSGAYEQYF
length: 13; V: TRBV4-1; J: TRBJ2-7; CDR3: CASSPTTRYEQYF
length: 14; V: TRBV4-1; J: TRBJ1-1; CDR3: CASSQPSLNTEAFF
length: 16; V: TRBV6-2/TRBV6-3; J: TRBJ1-5; CDR3: CASSYREGLGNQPQHF
length: 12; V: TRBV20-1; J: TRBJ2-7; CDR3: CSAPRPRDEQYF
length: 11; V: TRBV20-1; J: TRBJ2-5; CDR3: CSAIGQETQYF
length: 14; V: TRBV6-5; J: TRBJ2-7; CDR3: CASSFSGDVWEQYF
length: 16; V: TRBV7-2; J: TRBJ1-5; CDR3: CASSPPRRGSNQPQHF
length: 15; V: TRBV5-1; J: TRBJ2-5; CDR3: CASSLGTLYQETQYF
length: 13; V: TRBV19; J: TRBJ2-1; CDR3: CASRTGPPGEQFF
length: 13; V: TRBV28; J: TRBJ1-1; CDR3: CASSQGTGLEAFF
length: 16; V: TRBV5-1; J: TRBJ2-2; CDR3: CASSSPEGLPTGELFF
length: 16; V: TRBV7-2; J: TRBJ2-1; CDR3: CASSDTGLARGGEQFF
length: 13; V: TRBV12-3/TRBV12-4; J: TRBJ1-1; CDR3: CASSFQGSTEAFF